This T cell receptor beta chain emerged from a study of human T cells and chemical hapten exposure. Attachment of unique molecular identifiers to individual cDNA molecules was performed in the library. TCRdb analysed the RACE reads with MiXCR anew, one entry per CDR3 protein. The table records tens of thousands of distinct CDR3 sequences, roughly 10% of them present only once. This sample's time point: patch test 1, 2 weeks after DPC sensitization. As to treatment: therapeutic diphenylcyclopropenone sensitization with weekly scalp DPC. Venepuncture was done earlier than the placement of each patch test. Alopecia patients between 18 and 70 years old and suitable for DPC were used as donors. The CDR3 consists of 15 residues. The germline V and J ends were trimmed by 1 base and 1 base, with 10 bases remaining between them. CDR1 and CDR2 (germline): LGHNA, YNFKEQ.

The chain couples TRBV4-2 to TRBJ1-1; D remains ambiguous. The sample consisted of whole blood, taken in connection with sensitization to the hapten diphenylcyclopropenone (DPC). This receptor was identified in a woman aged 55-69 years with alopecia areata. Some clones in this sample may be carry-over from other donors' samples. CDR3 residues: CASSQVERTNTEAFF. For the CDR3, the DNA is TGTGCCAGCAGCCAAGTGGAAAGGACGAACACTGAAGCTTTCTTT.